Below, 23 T cell receptor beta chains from the same sample are listed, as sequenced in a study of T cell changes during pregnancy in multiple sclerosis. Generated by immunoSEQ multiplex PCR, the TCRdb table keeps only in-frame clones and is missing some. This table has approximately 80,000 clones, about 94% appearing once. The sequenced sample was peripheral blood, obtained in the third trimester of pregnancy. These receptors originate from a female donor with multiple sclerosis, enrolled in a pregnancy study.

The chain combines TRBV9 with TRBJ2-5; the D gene is possibly TRBD2 (7 bases). Germline V lookup: CDR1 SGDLS, CDR2 YYNGEE. The CDR3 extends over 15 amino acids. Trimming removed 0 bases from V and 9 bases from J, with 18 bases in between. This chain's CDR3 is CASSVAPGGPGAQYF. In DNA, the CDR3 is TGTGCCAGCAGCGTAGCGCCGGGGGGCCCAGGGGCCCAGTACTTC.

The rearrangement joins TRBV7-3 to TRBJ2-5; D not certain. CDR3 length equals 13 residues. The germline CDR1 and CDR2 sequences are SGHTA and FQGTGA. Trimming cost V 5 bases and J 1 base, with 8 bases left between them. The CDR3 bases are TGTGCCAGCAGCCGTTCTATCCAAGAGACCCAGTACTTC. It codes for CASSRSIQETQYF.

This clone has just one count. This chain joins TRBV13 and TRBJ1-1; D perhaps matches TRBD1 (6 bases). V was trimmed by 4 bases and J by 8 bases, leaving 11 bases between them. Germline assignment: CDR1 PRHDT and CDR2 FYEKMQ (reference sequence). The CDR3 is 12 residues long. As DNA, the CDR3 is TGTGCCAGCAGCTCCCTTGGACAGGAAGCTTTCTTT. Its protein is CASSSLGQEAFF.

The rearrangement uses TRBV18 and TRBJ1-2, with TRBD1 as a possible D gene (6 bases). V was clipped by 3 bases and J by 2 bases, with 10 bases between them. The germline CDR1 and CDR2 sequences are KGHSH and LQKENI. The CDR3 spans 14 residues. CDR3 sequence reads: CASSPNQGNYGYTF. CDR3 DNA sequence: TGTGCCAGCTCACCCAATCAGGGGAACTATGGCTACACCTTC.

The rearrangement joins TRBV7-8 to TRBJ1-1; D is unresolved. With 1 base removed from V and 1 base from J, the gap between germline ends came to 4 bases. CDR1 and CDR2 (germline): SGHVS, FQNEAQ. CDR3 size: 13 residues. In DNA, the CDR3 is TGTGCCAGCAGCTTAGTAGCGAACACTGAAGCTTTCTTT. The encoded protein is CASSLVANTEAFF.

This clone has a single count. V and J are TRBV19 and TRBJ2-6, with D tentatively TRBD2 (5 bases). The CDR3 sequence is 15 residues long. Germline V gene data show CDR1 as LNHDA and CDR2 as SQIVND (reference sequence). The V end was cut by 8 bases, the J end by 2 bases, with 13 bases between. CDR3 residues: CASPTREAGANVLTF. In nucleotides, the CDR3 is TGTGCCAGTCCCACCCGGGAAGCTGGGGCCAACGTCCTGACTTTC.

This clone has a handful of counts. This chain connects TRBV5-1 to TRBJ2-6; no firm D call. Deletions cut 4 bases from V and 3 bases from J, with 8 bases between. Germline V lookup: CDR1 SGHRS, CDR2 YFSETQ. This CDR3 has 14 amino acids. The CDR3 protein is CASSPSLGANVLTF. CDR3 coding DNA: TGCGCCAGCAGCCCTTCACTTGGGGCCAACGTCCTGACTTTC.

The chain recombines TRBV5-6 with TRBJ1-3; no clear D gene. Trimming left V 5 bases short and J 7 bases short, with 10 bases between. The CDR3 has 12 amino acids. Germline V gene sequence: CDR1 SGHDT, CDR2 YYEEEE. DNA for the CDR3: TGTGCCAGCAGTTCCGACGGGAACACCATATATTTT. Protein: CASSSDGNTIYF.

This chain connects TRBV25-1 to TRBJ2-3; D gene unclear. CDR3 length: 15 amino acids. The germline V gene encodes CDR1 MGHDK and CDR2 SYGVNS. V was cut by 8 bases and J by 5 bases, with 20 bases left in between. The CDR3 region has the DNA TGTGCCAGCGGAGAGTACGGGTCCGGTGGAGATACGCAGTATTTT. Encoded protein: CASGEYGSGGDTQYF.

The chain links TRBV11-2 to TRBJ1-2; no clear D. Germline V gene sequence: CDR1 SGHAT, CDR2 FQNNGV. The CDR3 runs to 13 residues. V was shortened by 4 bases and J by 8 bases, with 14 bases between the two germline ends. The CDR3 nucleotides are TGTGCCAGCAGCTACGGGAACCTCTACGGCTACACCTTC. Translating it yields CASSYGNLYGYTF.

This chain connects TRBV7-8 to TRBJ2-1, with D possibly TRBD1 on 6 matching bases. Trimming removed 10 bases at V and 12 bases at J, with 22 bases between. The germline gives CDR1 SGHVS, CDR2 FQNEAQ. This CDR3 has 13 amino acids. The CDR3 region is CATSGQIGRRQFF. The CDR3 nucleotides are TGTGCCACGTCGGGACAAATAGGTCGGAGGCAGTTCTTC.

The gene calls are TRBV4-2 and TRBJ1-1; 7 nucleotides agree with TRBD1. The V gene end was trimmed by 1 base and the J gene end by 0 bases; junction bases not matched to a gene: 5. There are 16 residues in the CDR3. From germline, CDR1 is LGHNA and CDR2 YNFKEQ. The CDR3 spells CASSQAQGPVNTEAFF. CDR3 sequence (DNA): TGTGCCAGCAGCCAAGCACAGGGGCCCGTGAACACTGAAGCTTTCTTT.

V and J are TRBV11-3 and TRBJ2-1, with unresolved D. CDR1 SGHNT and CDR2 YENEEA come from the germline V gene. CDR3 length: 15 amino acids. V was pared by 4 bases and J by 0 bases, with 10 bases between. The CDR3 sequence: CASSSRGDSYNEQFF. The CDR3 nucleotides read TGTGCCAGCAGCTCAAGAGGAGACTCCTACAATGAGCAGTTCTTC.

This clone was observed a single time. This sequence joins TRBV18 and TRBJ1-2, with D maybe TRBD1 (5 bases). Trimming cost V 0 bases and J 1 base, with 9 bases left between them. This CDR3 spans 15 amino acids. Germline loops: CDR1 KGHSH, CDR2 LQKENI. The DNA of the CDR3 is TGTGCCAGCTCACCACCGGCCAGGGTTAACTATGGCTACACCTTC. Its protein is CASSPPARVNYGYTF.

J is TRBJ2-2 and V is TRBV4-1; 13 bases fit TRBD2. V dropped 1 base and J dropped 7; count of bases not matched to a gene: 6. Germline V gene lookup returns CDR1 MGHRA and CDR2 YSYEKL. The CDR3 totals 17 residues. The CDR3 DNA is TGCGCCAGCAGCCAAGCACTAGCGGGGGGGCCCAACGGGGAGCTGTTTTTT. Translated, it gives CASSQALAGGPNGELFF.

The chain combines TRBV5-1 with TRBJ2-5, with TRBD2 matching 7 bases. This CDR3 spans 15 amino acids. J was trimmed by 0 bases and V by 0 bases; bases with no gene match: 2. The germline V gene has CDR1 SGHRS and CDR2 YFSETQ. Here the CDR3 reads CASSLASGDQETQYF. Here the CDR3 DNA reads TGCGCCAGCAGCTTGGCTAGCGGAGACCAAGAGACCCAGTACTTC.

The chain uses TRBV2 and TRBJ1-1; the D is unclear. Germline-derived CDR1 and CDR2 are SNHLY and FYNNEI. The CDR3 has 13 residues. Between the trimmed V and J ends, which lost 5 bases and 3 bases, there was a span of 10 bases. CDR3 DNA sequence: TGTGCCAGCAGTCAGGAGGATTACACTGAAGCTTTCTTT. The encoded protein is CASSQEDYTEAFF.

The chain carries TRBV19 and TRBJ2-1; 7 nucleotides match TRBD1. Germline V gives CDR1 LNHDA, CDR2 SQIVND (reference sequence). The ends lost 6 bases at V and 3 bases at J; junction bases unmatched: 5. The CDR3 is 14 amino acids. CDR3 sequence (DNA): TGTGCCAGTAGAGACAGGGATTACTACAATGAGCAGTTCTTC. The encoded protein is CASRDRDYYNEQFF.

This chain joins TRBV4-1 and TRBJ2-5; TRBD2 matches at 10 bases. V lost 1 base, J lost 6 bases, and 8 bases stayed unmatched. The CDR3 is 16 amino acids. CDR1 and CDR2 from the germline V gene are MGHRA and YSYEKL. The CDR3 reads CASSQGLAGAEKTQYF. CDR3 DNA: TGCGCCAGCAGCCAAGGTCTAGCGGGGGCGGAAAAGACCCAGTACTTC.

J is TRBJ1-5 and V is TRBV6-1; D is perhaps TRBD1 (6 bases). CDR3 length equals 14 residues. Looked up from germline, CDR1 is MNHNS and CDR2 is SASEGT. Deletions cut 7 bases from V and 7 bases from J, with 17 bases between. The CDR3 DNA follows: TGTGCCAGCACCTTGTTGGGGGCTCGACAGCCCCAGCATTTT. Translating gives CASTLLGARQPQHF.

The chain combines TRBV5-6 with TRBJ1-5; TRBD1 matches at 7 bases. Germline trimming cut 4 bases from V and 2 bases from J; bases unmatched to any gene: 3. Germline V CDR1 and CDR2: SGHDT, YYEEEE. This CDR3 is 14 amino acids long. Written as DNA, the CDR3 is TGTGCCAGCAGCCACGGGACAGGCAATCAGCCCCAGCATTTT. Translated: CASSHGTGNQPQHF.

The chain uses TRBV7-8 and TRBJ2-1; a possible D gene is TRBD1 (6 bases). V lost 5 bases, J lost 1 base, and 15 bases lay in between. This CDR3 has 16 residues. Per the germline V gene, CDR1 is SGHVS and CDR2 is FQNEAQ. The CDR3 sequence: CASSDRTVFSYNEQFF. Written as DNA, the CDR3 is TGTGCCAGCAGCGACCGGACAGTTTTTTCCTACAATGAGCAGTTCTTC. Using reference TRBV7-8 and TRBJ2-1 for the parts outside the CDR3, the full variable domain is GAGVSQSPRYKVAKRGQDVALRCDPISGHVSLFWYQQALGQGPEFLTYFQNEAQLDKSGLPSDRFFAERPEGSVSTLKIQRTQQEDSAVYLCASSDRTVFSYNEQFFGPGTRLTVL.

The V and J genes are TRBV29-1 and TRBJ2-1, with D unclear. Germline-derived CDR1 and CDR2 are SQVTM and ANQGSEA. This CDR3 contains 14 residues. Here the CDR3 reads CSGKPDGYSNEQFF. CDR3 DNA sequence: TGCTCCGGCAAACCTGACGGCTACAGCAATGAGCAGTTCTTC.